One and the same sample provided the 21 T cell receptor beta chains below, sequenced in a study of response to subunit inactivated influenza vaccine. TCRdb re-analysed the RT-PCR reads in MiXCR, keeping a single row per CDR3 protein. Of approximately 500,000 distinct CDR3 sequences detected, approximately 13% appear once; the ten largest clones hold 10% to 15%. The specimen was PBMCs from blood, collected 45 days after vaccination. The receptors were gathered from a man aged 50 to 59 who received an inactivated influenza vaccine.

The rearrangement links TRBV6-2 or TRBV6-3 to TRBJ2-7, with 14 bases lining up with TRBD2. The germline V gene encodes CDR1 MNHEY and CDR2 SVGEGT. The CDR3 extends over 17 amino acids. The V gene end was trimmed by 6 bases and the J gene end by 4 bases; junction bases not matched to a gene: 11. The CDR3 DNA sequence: TGTGCCAGCAGCAGCCGAATTGGACTAGCGGGAGGATACGAGCAGTACTTC. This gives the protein CASSSRIGLAGGYEQYF.

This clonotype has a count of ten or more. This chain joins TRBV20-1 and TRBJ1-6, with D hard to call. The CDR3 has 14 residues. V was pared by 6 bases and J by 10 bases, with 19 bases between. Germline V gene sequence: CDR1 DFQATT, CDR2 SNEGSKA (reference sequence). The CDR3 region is CSAGSGSGASPLHF. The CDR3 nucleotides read TGCAGTGCCGGTTCGGGCTCCGGTGCATCACCCCTCCACTTT.

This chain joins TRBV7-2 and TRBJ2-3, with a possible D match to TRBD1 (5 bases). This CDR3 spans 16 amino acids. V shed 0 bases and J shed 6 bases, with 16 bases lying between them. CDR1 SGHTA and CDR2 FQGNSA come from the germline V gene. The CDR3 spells CASSLAGLQVYDTQYF. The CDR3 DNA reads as TGTGCCAGCAGCTTAGCTGGTCTACAGGTGTATGATACGCAGTATTTT.

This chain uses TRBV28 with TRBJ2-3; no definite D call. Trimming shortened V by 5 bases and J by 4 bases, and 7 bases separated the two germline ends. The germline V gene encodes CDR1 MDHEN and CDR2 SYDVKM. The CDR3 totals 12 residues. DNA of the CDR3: TGTGCCAGCAGTGTCGCACCAGATACGCAGTATTTT. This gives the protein CASSVAPDTQYF.

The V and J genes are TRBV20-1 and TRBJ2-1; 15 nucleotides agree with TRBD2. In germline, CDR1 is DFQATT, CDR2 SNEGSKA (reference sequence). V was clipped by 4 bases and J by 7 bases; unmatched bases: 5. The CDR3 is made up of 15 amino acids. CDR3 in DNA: TGCAGTGCTACCGGGACTAGCGGGAGGAGGAATGAGCAGTTCTTC. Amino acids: CSATGTSGRRNEQFF.

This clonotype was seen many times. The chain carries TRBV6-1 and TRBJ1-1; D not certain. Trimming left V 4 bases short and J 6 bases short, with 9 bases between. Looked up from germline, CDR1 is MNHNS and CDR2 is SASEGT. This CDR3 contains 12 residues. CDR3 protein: CASSVNGPEAFF. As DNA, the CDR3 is TGTGCCAGCAGTGTTAACGGACCTGAAGCTTTCTTT.

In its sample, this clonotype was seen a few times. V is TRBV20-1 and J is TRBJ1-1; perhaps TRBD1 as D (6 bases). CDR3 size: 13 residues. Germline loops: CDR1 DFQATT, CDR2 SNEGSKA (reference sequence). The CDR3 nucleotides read TGCAGGGGGGCGCTCAGCATGAACACTGAAGCTTTCTTT. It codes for CRGALSMNTEAFF.

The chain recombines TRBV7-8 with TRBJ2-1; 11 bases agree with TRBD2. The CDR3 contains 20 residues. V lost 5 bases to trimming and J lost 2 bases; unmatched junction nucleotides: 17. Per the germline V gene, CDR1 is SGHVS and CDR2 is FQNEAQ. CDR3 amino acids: CASSPLLASGRRRTYNEQFF. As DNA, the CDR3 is TGTGCCAGCAGCCCCCTCTTAGCTAGCGGGAGGAGGCGCACCTACAATGAGCAGTTCTTC. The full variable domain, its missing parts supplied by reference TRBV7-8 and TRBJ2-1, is GAGVSQSPRYKVAKRGQDVALRCDPISGHVSLFWYQQALGQGPEFLTYFQNEAQLDKSGLPSDRFFAERPEGSVSTLKIQRTQQEDSAVYLCASSPLLASGRRRTYNEQFFGPGTRLTVL.

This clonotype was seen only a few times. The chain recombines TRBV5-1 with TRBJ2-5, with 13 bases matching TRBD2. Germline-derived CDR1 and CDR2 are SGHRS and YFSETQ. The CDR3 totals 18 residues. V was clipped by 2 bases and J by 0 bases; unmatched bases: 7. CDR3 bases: TGCGCCAGCAGCTTAGCCCAGACTAGCGGGAGGAACCAAGAGACCCAGTACTTC. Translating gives CASSLAQTSGRNQETQYF. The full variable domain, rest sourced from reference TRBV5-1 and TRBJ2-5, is KAGVTQTPRYLIKTRGQQVTLSCSPISGHRSVSWYQQTPGQGLQFLFEYFSETQRNKGNFPGRFSGRQFSNSRSEMNVSTLELGDSALYLCASSLAQTSGRNQETQYFGPGTRLLVL.

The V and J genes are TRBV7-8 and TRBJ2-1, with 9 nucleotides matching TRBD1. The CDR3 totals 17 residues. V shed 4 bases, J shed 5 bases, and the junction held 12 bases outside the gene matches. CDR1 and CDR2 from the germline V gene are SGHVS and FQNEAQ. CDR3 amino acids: CASSSRYWTGADNEQFF. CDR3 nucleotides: TGTGCCAGCAGCTCCCGCTACTGGACAGGGGCCGACAATGAGCAGTTCTTC.

CDR3 bases: TGCGCCAGCAGCCGCACCCTCCGCTCGTACGATGAGCAGTTCTTC. This encodes CASSRTLRSYDEQFF. The V call is TRBV4-3, the J call TRBJ2-1; unclear D gene. Trimming cost V 4 bases and J 8 bases, with 18 bases left between them. The CDR3 is 15 residues long. Germline lookup yields CDR1 LGHNA and CDR2 YSLEER.

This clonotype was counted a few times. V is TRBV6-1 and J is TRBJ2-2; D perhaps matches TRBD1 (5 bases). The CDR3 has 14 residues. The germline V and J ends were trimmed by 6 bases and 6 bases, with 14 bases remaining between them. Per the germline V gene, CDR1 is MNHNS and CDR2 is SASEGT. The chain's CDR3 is CASRRPQGPGELFF. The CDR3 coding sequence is TGTGCCAGCAGACGACCGCAGGGTCCCGGGGAGCTGTTTTTT.

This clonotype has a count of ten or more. CDR3 residues: CASSPAGSTQYF. DNA of the CDR3: TGTGCCAGCAGTCCGGCCGGTTCGACGCAGTATTTT. This chain joins TRBV12-3 or TRBV12-4 and TRBJ2-3; no firm D call. Trimming shortened V by 5 bases and J by 9 bases, and 12 bases separated the two germline ends. The CDR3 loop spans 12 amino acids.

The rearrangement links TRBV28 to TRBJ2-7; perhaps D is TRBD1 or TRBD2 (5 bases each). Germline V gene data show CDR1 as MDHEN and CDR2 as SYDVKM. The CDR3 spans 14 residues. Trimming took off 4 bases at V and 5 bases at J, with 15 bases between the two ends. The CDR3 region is CASSWSEGLNEQYF. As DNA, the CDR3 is TGTGCCAGCAGTTGGTCCGAGGGGTTGAACGAGCAGTACTTC.

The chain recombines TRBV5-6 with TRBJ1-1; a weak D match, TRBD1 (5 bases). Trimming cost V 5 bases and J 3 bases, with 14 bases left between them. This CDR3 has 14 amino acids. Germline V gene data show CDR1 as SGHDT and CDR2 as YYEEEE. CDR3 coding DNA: TGTGCCAGCAGTCGGGAGCGGGGGGACACTGAAGCTTTCTTT. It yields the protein CASSRERGDTEAFF.

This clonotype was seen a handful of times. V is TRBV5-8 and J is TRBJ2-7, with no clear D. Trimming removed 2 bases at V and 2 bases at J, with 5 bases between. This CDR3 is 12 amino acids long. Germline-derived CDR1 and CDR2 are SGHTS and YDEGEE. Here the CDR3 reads CASSFPPYEQYF. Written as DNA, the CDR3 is TGTGCCAGCAGCTTTCCTCCCTACGAGCAGTACTTC.

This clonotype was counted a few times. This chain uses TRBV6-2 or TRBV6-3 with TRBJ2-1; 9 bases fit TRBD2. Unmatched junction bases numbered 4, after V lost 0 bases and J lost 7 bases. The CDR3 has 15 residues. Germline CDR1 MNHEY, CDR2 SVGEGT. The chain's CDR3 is CASSYSSSGRNEQFF. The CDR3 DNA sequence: TGTGCCAGCAGTTACTCCTCAAGCGGGAGGAATGAGCAGTTCTTC.

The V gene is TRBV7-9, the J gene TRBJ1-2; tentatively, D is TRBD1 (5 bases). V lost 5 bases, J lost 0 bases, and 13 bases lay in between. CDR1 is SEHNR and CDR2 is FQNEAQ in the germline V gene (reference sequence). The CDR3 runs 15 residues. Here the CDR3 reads CASSRETVANYGYTF. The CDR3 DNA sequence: TGTGCCAGCAGCAGAGAGACAGTAGCTAACTATGGCTACACCTTC.

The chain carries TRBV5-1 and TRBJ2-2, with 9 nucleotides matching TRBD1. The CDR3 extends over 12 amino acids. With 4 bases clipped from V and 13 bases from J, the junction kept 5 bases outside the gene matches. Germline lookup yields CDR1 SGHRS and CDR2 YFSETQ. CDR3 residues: CASSPDRGGLFF. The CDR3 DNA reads TGCGCCAGCAGCCCGGACAGGGGTGGGCTGTTTTTT.

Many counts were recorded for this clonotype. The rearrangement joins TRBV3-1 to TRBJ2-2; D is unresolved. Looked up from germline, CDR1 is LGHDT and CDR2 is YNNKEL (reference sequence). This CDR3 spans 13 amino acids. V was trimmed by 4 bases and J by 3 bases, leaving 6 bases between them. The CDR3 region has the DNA TGTGCCAGCAGCCCTTTAGACACCGGGGAGCTGTTTTTT. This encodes CASSPLDTGELFF. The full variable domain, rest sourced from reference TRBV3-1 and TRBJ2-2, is DTAVSQTPKYLVTQMGNDKSIKCEQNLGHDTMYWYKQDSKKFLKIMFSYNNKELIINETVPNRFSPKSPDKAHLNLHINSLELGDSAVYFCASSPLDTGELFFGEGSRLTVL.

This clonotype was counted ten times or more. The CDR3 loop is CASSLLAGGLGEQYF. The CDR3 DNA reads as TGTGCCAGCAGCCTGCTAGCGGGGGGGCTCGGCGAGCAGTACTTC. This chain links TRBV12-3 or TRBV12-4 with TRBJ2-7; 12 bases line up with TRBD2. J lost 6 bases, V lost 6 bases, and 9 bases had no gene match. The CDR3 extends over 15 amino acids.